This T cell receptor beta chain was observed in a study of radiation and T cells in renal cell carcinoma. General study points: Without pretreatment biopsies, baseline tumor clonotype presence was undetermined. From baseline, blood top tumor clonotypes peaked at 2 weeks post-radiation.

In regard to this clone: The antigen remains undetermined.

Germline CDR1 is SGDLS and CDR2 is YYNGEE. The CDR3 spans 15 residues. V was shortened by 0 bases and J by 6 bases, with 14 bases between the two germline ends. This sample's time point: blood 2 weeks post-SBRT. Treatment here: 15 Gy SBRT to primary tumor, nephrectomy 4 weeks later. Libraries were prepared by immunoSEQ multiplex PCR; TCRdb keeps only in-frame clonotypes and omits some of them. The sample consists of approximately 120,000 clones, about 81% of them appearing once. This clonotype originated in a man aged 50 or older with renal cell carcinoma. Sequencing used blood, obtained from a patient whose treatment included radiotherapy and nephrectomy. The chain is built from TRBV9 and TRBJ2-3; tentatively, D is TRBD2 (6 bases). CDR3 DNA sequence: TGTGCCAGCAGCGTAGAACTAGCCGGGTTTGATACGCAGTATTTT. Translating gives CASSVELAGFDTQYF.